The next 24 T cell receptor beta chains were all read from a single sample in a study of OX40 agonist ivuxolimab in advanced cancers. TCRdb's copy holds only in-frame clones and misses some; the assay was immunoSEQ multiplex PCR. This sample yields 92,000 or so clones, of which 85% to 90% are seen a single time; about 7% belongs to the top ten. This material consisted of CD4+ or CD8+ T cells sorted from blood, taken in a trial of the OX40 agonist ivuxolimab. The receptors were gathered from an adult with an advanced solid tumor such as melanoma, head and neck, liver or kidney cancer.

The chain employs TRBV16 and TRBJ2-2; D gene ambiguous. Germline loops: CDR1 KGHSY, CDR2 FQNENV. V dropped 5 bases and J dropped 2 bases, with 9 bases sitting between them. The CDR3 totals 14 residues. Here the CDR3 reads CASSAWPNTGELFF. The CDR3 DNA sequence: TGTGCCAGCAGCGCTTGGCCTAACACCGGGGAGCTGTTTTTT.

This chain connects TRBV9 to TRBJ1-1; D remains unclear. Germline assignment: CDR1 SGDLS and CDR2 YYNGEE. This CDR3 contains 15 residues. V was shortened by 0 bases and J by 4 bases, with 13 bases between the two germline ends. The CDR3 reads CASSVGNGVTTEAFF. In DNA form, the CDR3 reads TGTGCCAGCAGCGTAGGGAACGGGGTAACCACTGAAGCTTTCTTT.

CDR3 loop: CASSLETSGIYEQYF. CDR3 bases: TGTGCCAGCAGCCTAGAGACTAGCGGGATATACGAGCAGTACTTC. This chain uses TRBV7-6 with TRBJ2-7; 11 positions match TRBD2. This CDR3 has 15 amino acids. Trimming removed 5 bases from V and 4 bases from J; junction bases left unmatched: 7. The germline CDR1 and CDR2 sequences are SGHVS and FNYEAQ.

This clone was counted a few times. The chain uses TRBV30 and TRBJ1-1; 11 nucleotides agree with TRBD1. CDR3 length: 12 amino acids. V dropped 5 bases and J dropped 6; count of bases not matched to a gene: 2. CDR1 GTSNPN and CDR2 SVGIG come from the germline V gene (reference sequence). DNA of the CDR3: TGTGCCTGGGGACAGGGGGCCGCTGAAGCTTTCTTT. It specifies CAWGQGAAEAFF.

The V and J genes are TRBV5-4 and TRBJ2-2; perhaps TRBD2 as D (5 bases). Trimming left V 4 bases short and J 2 bases short, with 12 bases between. Per the germline V gene, CDR1 is SGHNT and CDR2 is YYREEE (reference sequence). The CDR3 runs to 15 residues. CDR3 loop: CASSAAGANTGELFF. Written as DNA, the CDR3 is TGTGCCAGCAGCGCCGCGGGTGCAAACACCGGGGAGCTGTTTTTT. The full variable domain, rest sourced from reference TRBV5-4 and TRBJ2-2, is ETGVTQSPTHLIKTRGQQVTLRCSSQSGHNTVSWYQQALGQGPQFIFQYYREEENGRGNFPPRFSGLQFPNYSSELNVNALELDDSALYLCASSAAGANTGELFFGEGSRLTVL.

This clone is labeled as medium-sized. This sequence joins TRBV4-1 and TRBJ2-7; 8 bases map to TRBD2. Germline V gives CDR1 MGHRA, CDR2 YSYEKL. CDR3 length equals 13 residues. V lost 6 bases and J lost 4; bases outside the gene matches: 5. CDR3 region: CASSSGERYEQYF. CDR3 DNA sequence: TGCGCCAGCAGTAGCGGGGAGAGGTACGAGCAGTACTTC.

V gene TRBV5-1 combines with J gene TRBJ2-3; 13 bases are a match to TRBD2. V lost 0 bases and J lost 5; bases outside the gene matches: 9. CDR3 length: 18 amino acids. Per the germline V gene, CDR1 is SGHRS and CDR2 is YFSETQ. CDR3 in amino acids: CASSLDPGLAGVRDTQYF. The CDR3 DNA reads TGCGCCAGCAGCTTGGACCCTGGACTAGCGGGAGTCCGAGATACGCAGTATTTT.

By share of the sample, this clone is medium-sized (0.01 to 0.1%). V is TRBV10-1 and J is TRBJ1-5, with no clear D. This CDR3 is built from 11 residues. V gave up 6 bases and J gave up 5 bases, with 5 bases separating them. In germline, CDR1 is WNHNN, CDR2 SYGVQD (reference sequence). This chain's CDR3 is CASSYYQPQHF. The CDR3 DNA reads as TGCGCCAGCAGCTACTATCAGCCCCAGCATTTT.

The chain uses TRBV7-3 and TRBJ2-1, with 8 bases identical to TRBD1. Germline V gene sequence: CDR1 SGHTA, CDR2 FQGTGA. With V trimmed by 4 bases and J by 9 bases, 14 bases remained unmatched. The CDR3 consists of 16 residues. This CDR3 reads CASSSLGQGRGFEQFF. Here the CDR3 DNA reads TGTGCCAGCAGCTCCTTAGGACAGGGACGGGGATTTGAGCAGTTCTTC. Based on the CDR3 plus reference TRBV7-3 and TRBJ2-1, the full variable domain is GAGVSQTPSNKVTEKGKYVELRCDPISGHTALYWYRQSLGQGPEFLIYFQGTGAADDSGLPNDRFFAVRPEGSVSTLKIQRTERGDSAVYLCASSSLGQGRGFEQFFGPGTRLTVL.

Concerning this clone: This CDR3 is also generated by other DNA sequences in the sample. This chain links TRBV28 with TRBJ1-2; D call uncertain. CDR1 is MDHEN and CDR2 is SYDVKM in the germline V gene. The CDR3 totals 12 residues. Trimming stripped 3 bases from V and 3 bases from J, with 5 bases between. The CDR3 loop is CASSLTDYGYTF. In DNA form, the CDR3 reads TGTGCCAGCAGTTTGACCGACTATGGCTACACCTTC.

This clone was seen repeatedly, ten times or more. This chain uses TRBV21-1 with TRBJ1-6. TRBV21-1 is deemed a pseudogene. The CDR3 is made up of 11 amino acids. CDR3 DNA sequence: TGTGCCAGCAGCAAACGGTCACCCCTCCACTTT. It specifies CASSKRSPLHF.

The rearrangement joins TRBV5-4 to TRBJ1-2, with TRBD1 as a possible D gene (5 bases). Germline loops: CDR1 SGHNT, CDR2 YYREEE (reference sequence). Trimming left V 7 bases short and J 8 bases short, with 15 bases between. This CDR3 region has 12 residues. DNA for the CDR3: TGTGCCAGCGGTCTTCGGGGGTACGGCTACACCTTC. This translates into CASGLRGYGYTF.

The chain joins TRBV19 to TRBJ2-7; 9 nucleotides align to TRBD1. CDR1 and CDR2 (germline): LNHDA, SQIVND (reference sequence). Germline trimming cut 8 bases from V and 1 base from J; bases unmatched to any gene: 3. The CDR3 length is 13 residues. The CDR3 region is CASGTGLSYEQYF. The CDR3 DNA reads TGTGCCAGTGGGACAGGGTTATCCTACGAGCAGTACTTC.

J is TRBJ2-7 and V is TRBV1; TRBD1 reflects the table's D call only, with no check against the DNA. TRBV1 is noted as a pseudogene. This CDR3 region has 14 residues. The CDR3 bases are TGCACCAGCAGCCAAGAGGGGGCTGGTAACGAGCAGTACTTC. It yields the protein CTSSQEGAGNEQYF.

For the CDR3, the DNA is TGTGCCAGCAGCCCCGATGAAGGGACGACCTCCTACAATGAGCAGTTCTTC. Translated: CASSPDEGTTSYNEQFF. J is TRBJ2-1 and V is TRBV11-3; D may be TRBD1 or TRBD2 (5 bases each). Germline V gene data show CDR1 as SGHNT and CDR2 as YENEEA. There are 17 residues in the CDR3. Trimming took 5 bases from V and 0 from J, leaving 17 bases between them.

The chain uses TRBV5-1 and TRBJ2-3; D is perhaps TRBD1 (5 bases). Deletions cut 4 bases from V and 6 bases from J, with 15 bases between. The CDR3 has 14 amino acids. Germline V CDR1 and CDR2: SGHRS, YFSETQ. CDR3 protein: CASSHRTLVDTQYF. The CDR3 region has the DNA TGCGCCAGCAGCCACAGGACCCTCGTGGATACGCAGTATTTT.

V and J are TRBV28 and TRBJ2-5; 9 bases line up with TRBD1. The CDR3 has 16 residues. In germline, CDR1 is MDHEN, CDR2 SYDVKM. Trimming at V came to 6 bases and at J to 3 bases, leaving 11 bases not matched to a gene. The CDR3 region is CASSTIQGTGKETQYF. For the CDR3, the DNA is TGTGCCAGCAGCACGATACAAGGGACAGGGAAAGAGACCCAGTACTTC.

The chain couples TRBV7-9 to TRBJ2-7; D remains unclear. Germline CDR1 reads SEHNR; CDR2 reads FQNEAQ (reference sequence). V lost 4 bases and J 3 bases, leaving 10 bases between the germline ends. This CDR3 spans 13 amino acids. CDR3 DNA sequence: TGTGCCAGCAGCTCCGACTCTTTCTACGAGCAGTACTTC. Translated, it gives CASSSDSFYEQYF.

V gene TRBV6-4 combines with J gene TRBJ2-7; TRBD2 agrees at 7 bases. Germline V lookup: CDR1 MRHNA, CDR2 SNTAGT. This CDR3 is built from 13 residues. With V trimmed by 3 bases and J by 7 bases, 6 bases remained unmatched. The chain's CDR3 is CASSEASGLEQYF. The CDR3 DNA follows: TGTGCCAGCAGTGAAGCTAGCGGCCTTGAGCAGTACTTC.

The V call is TRBV19, the J call TRBJ1-2; tentatively, D is TRBD1 (5 bases). The CDR3 sequence is 14 residues long. In germline, CDR1 is LNHDA, CDR2 SQIVND (reference sequence). Deletions cut 4 bases from V and 3 bases from J, with 12 bases between. The CDR3 here is CASSRFRDDYGYTF. The DNA of the CDR3 is TGTGCCAGTAGTAGGTTTCGGGACGACTATGGCTACACCTTC. Filled out from reference TRBV19 and TRBJ1-2, the complete variable domain reads DGGITQSPKYLFRKEGQNVTLSCEQNLNHDAMYWYRQDPGQGLRLIYYSQIVNDFQKGDIAEGYSVSREKKESFPLTVTSAQKNPTAFYLCASSRFRDDYGYTFGSGTRLTVV.

The chain recombines TRBV6-1 with TRBJ1-1; the D gene is possibly TRBD1 (5 bases). V lost 2 bases and J lost 0, with 10 bases in between. The CDR3 has 15 amino acids. The germline V gene encodes CDR1 MNHNS and CDR2 SASEGT. CDR3 DNA sequence: TGTGCCAGCAGTGAACCGGGACTACTGAACACTGAAGCTTTCTTT. As protein: CASSEPGLLNTEAFF.

The rearrangement links TRBV28 to TRBJ1-1; TRBD1 matches 8 bases. From germline, CDR1 is MDHEN and CDR2 SYDVKM. The CDR3 extends over 15 amino acids. J gave up 7 bases and V 2 bases, and 9 bases lay outside the gene matches. CDR3 sequence (DNA): TGTGCCAGCAGTTTAAGGGGCGGACAGGGAGTTGAAGCTTTCTTT. Translated, it gives CASSLRGGQGVEAFF.

Comments on this clone: The junction and the germline gene differ at one end; a read error may be behind it. The J gene is TRBJ1-4, the V gene TRBV7-7; no reliable D call. The CDR3 is 13 amino acids. Germline V gene sequence: CDR1 SSHAT, CDR2 FNYEAQ (reference sequence). The DNA for the CDR3 is TGTGCTAGCAGCTTAGCAACTAATGAAAAACTGTTTTTT. Its protein product is CASSLATNEKLFF.

V and J are TRBV27 and TRBJ2-7, with TRBD2 matching over 11 bases. This CDR3 has 15 amino acids. CDR1 is MNHEY and CDR2 is SMNVEV in the germline V gene (reference sequence). V shed 5 bases and J 2 bases; nucleotides not matched to a gene: 5. This CDR3 reads CASSTGLAGTYEQYF. The CDR3 DNA reads as TGTGCCAGCAGTACAGGACTAGCGGGTACCTACGAGCAGTACTTC.